This T cell receptor beta chain stems from a study of blood T cells in healthy people across ages. Extracted total RNA amounted to at least 5.5 micrograms for each sample. Alongside a J-beta primer mix, a sample-barcoded 5' primer served in a second PCR lasting about 7 to 11 cycles. The template-switch adaptor, which had 12 random nucleotides, put a tag on each cDNA molecule. TCRdb re-called the 5' RACE reads with MiXCR, one entry per CDR3 protein. The profile covers about 290,000 distinct CDR3 sequences, with roughly 29% appearing a single time and approximately 30% taken by the ten largest. A remark on this clonotype: Its matching antigen is unknown.

Study-wide points: Observed TCR beta diversity per million T cells went down as age went up. This fall followed a roughly linear course with age. Unsorted PBMCs ruled out conclusive naive versus antigen-experienced comparison.

CDR3 length: 13 amino acids. The V and J ends lost 4 bases and 0 bases respectively, with 6 bases between them. CDR1 and CDR2 (germline): SNHLY, FYNNEI. The sequence came from a woman aged 70-85 years in good health. The chain combines TRBV2 with TRBJ1-1; D not certain. What was sequenced was blood. CDR3 DNA: TGTGCCAGCAGTGTAACAGTGAACACTGAAGCTTTCTTT. It encodes CASSVTVNTEAFF.